The clone carrying this T cell receptor beta chain was seen a single time. What it recognizes is unknown. The PCR ran on 60 Vbeta and 13 Jbeta primers. Repertoires were generated with immunoSEQ multiplex PCR, while TCRdb's copy carries only in-frame clones and drops some. The table lists around 120,000 clones, 70% to 85% of them singletons. The germline CDR1 and CDR2 sequences are MNHEY and SVGAGI. Trimming took 5 bases from V and 9 from J; bases not matched to a gene: 5. CDR3 length: 12 residues. The data stem from a study of cytomegalovirus exposure and HLA in healthy donors. Study-level points and caveats: Apart from CMV serostatus, no immune exposure information was available. Being indistinguishable, some V segments were excluded, TRBV6-2 and TRBV6-3 among them. Researchers catalogued approximately 170 TCR beta chains as cytomegalovirus-associated.

This sequence was found in a woman aged 50 to 60 in good health and CMV-seropositive. The material sequenced was PBMCs. The chain uses TRBV6-5 and TRBJ2-5, with 8 positions matching TRBD1. CDR3 bases: TGTGCCAGCAGTGAACAGGGGGATTCCCAGTACTTC. Its protein is CASSEQGDSQYF.